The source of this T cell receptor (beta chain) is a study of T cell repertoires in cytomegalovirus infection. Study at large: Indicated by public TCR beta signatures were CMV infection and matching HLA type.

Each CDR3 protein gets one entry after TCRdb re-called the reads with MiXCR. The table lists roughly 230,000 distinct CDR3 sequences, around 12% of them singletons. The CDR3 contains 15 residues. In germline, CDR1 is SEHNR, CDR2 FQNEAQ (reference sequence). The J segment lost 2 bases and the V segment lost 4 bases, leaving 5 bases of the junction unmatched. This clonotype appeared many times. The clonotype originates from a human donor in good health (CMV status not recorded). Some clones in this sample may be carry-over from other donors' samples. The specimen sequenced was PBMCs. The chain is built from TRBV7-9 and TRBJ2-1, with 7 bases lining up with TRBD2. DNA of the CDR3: TGTGCCAGCAGCTCAAGCGGGGCTACCTACAATGAGCAGTTCTTC. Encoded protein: CASSSSGATYNEQFF.